Only a few counts were recorded for the clone carrying this T cell receptor beta chain. The target antigen is unknown. This entry comes from a study of human T cells and chemical hapten exposure. The overall study: The study traced per-sample TCR yield variation mainly to small differences in pooled library volumes. Study-wide findings and caveats: PT1 expanded TCR counts correlated positively with patch test score.

Indicated time point: pre-sensitization, week 0. Noted treatment: therapeutic diphenylcyclopropenone sensitization with weekly scalp DPC. Individual cDNA molecules in this library carried unique molecular identifiers. TCRdb analysed the RACE reads with MiXCR anew, one entry per CDR3 protein. Counted here are approximately 370,000 distinct CDR3 sequences, approximately 5.8% occurring once; the ten biggest clones make up about 8.7%. Trimming at V came to 4 bases and at J to 5 bases, leaving 14 bases not matched to a gene. The CDR3 runs 18 residues. The chain is built from TRBV12-3 or TRBV12-4 and TRBJ2-2; 9 bases map to TRBD2. The source is a woman between 18 and 29 years old with alopecia areata. Some clones in this sample may be carry-over from other donors' samples. This specimen was whole blood, taken in connection with sensitization to the hapten diphenylcyclopropenone (DPC). The CDR3 coding sequence is TGTGCCAGCAGTTCCGCAGCGGGGGGTTTGGTCCGGACCGGGGAGCTGTTTTTT. Amino acids: CASSSAAGGLVRTGELFF.